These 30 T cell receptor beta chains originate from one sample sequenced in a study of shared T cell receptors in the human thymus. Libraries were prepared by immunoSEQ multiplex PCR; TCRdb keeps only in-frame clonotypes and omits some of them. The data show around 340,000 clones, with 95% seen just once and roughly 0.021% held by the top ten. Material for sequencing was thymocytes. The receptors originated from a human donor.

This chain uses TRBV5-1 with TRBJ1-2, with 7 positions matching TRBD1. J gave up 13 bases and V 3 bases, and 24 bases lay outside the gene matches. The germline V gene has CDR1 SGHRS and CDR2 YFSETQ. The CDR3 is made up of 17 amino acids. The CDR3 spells CASSWGLPGQPPSKGTF. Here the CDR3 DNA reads TGCGCCAGCAGCTGGGGTCTACCGGGACAGCCCCCGTCAAAAGGCACCTTC.

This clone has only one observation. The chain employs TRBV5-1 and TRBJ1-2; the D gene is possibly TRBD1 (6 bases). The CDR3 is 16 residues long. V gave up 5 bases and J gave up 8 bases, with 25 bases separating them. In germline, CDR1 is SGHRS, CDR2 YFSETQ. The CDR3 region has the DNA TGCGCCAGCAGTTGGATACAGGGAAAGACGAAGGGGGGCTACACCTTC. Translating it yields CASSWIQGKTKGGYTF.

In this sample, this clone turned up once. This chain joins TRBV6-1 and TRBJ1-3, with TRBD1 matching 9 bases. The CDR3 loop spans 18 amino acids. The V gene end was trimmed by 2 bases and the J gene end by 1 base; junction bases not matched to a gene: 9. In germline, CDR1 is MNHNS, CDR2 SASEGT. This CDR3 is CASSEYGQGWESGNTIYF. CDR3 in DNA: TGTGCCAGCAGTGAATACGGACAGGGGTGGGAATCTGGAAACACCATATATTTT.

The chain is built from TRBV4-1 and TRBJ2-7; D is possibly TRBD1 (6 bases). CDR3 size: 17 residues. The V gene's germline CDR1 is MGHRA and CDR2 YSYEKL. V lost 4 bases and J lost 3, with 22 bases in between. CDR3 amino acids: CASSPTLSDRDLYEQYF. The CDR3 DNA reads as TGCGCCAGCAGCCCAACTCTTTCGGACAGAGACCTCTACGAGCAGTACTTC.

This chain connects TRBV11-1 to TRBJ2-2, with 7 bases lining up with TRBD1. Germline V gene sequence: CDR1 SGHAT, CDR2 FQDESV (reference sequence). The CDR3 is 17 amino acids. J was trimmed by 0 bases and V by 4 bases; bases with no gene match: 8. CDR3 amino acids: CASSSDRVDPNTGELFF. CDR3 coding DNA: TGTGCCAGCAGCTCCGACAGGGTTGATCCGAACACCGGGGAGCTGTTTTTT. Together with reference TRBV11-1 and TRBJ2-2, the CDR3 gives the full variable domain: EAEVAQSPRYKITEKSQAVAFWCDPISGHATLYWYRQILGQGPELLVQFQDESVVDDSQLPKDRFSAERLKGVDSTLKIQPAELGDSAMYLCASSSDRVDPNTGELFFGEGSRLTVL.

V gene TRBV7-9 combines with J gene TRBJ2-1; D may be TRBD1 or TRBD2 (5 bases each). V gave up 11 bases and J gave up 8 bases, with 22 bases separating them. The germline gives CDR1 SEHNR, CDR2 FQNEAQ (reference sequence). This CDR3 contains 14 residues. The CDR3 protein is CAALEAAMGDEQFF. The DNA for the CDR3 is TGTGCCGCCCTAGAGGCGGCAATGGGGGATGAGCAGTTCTTC.

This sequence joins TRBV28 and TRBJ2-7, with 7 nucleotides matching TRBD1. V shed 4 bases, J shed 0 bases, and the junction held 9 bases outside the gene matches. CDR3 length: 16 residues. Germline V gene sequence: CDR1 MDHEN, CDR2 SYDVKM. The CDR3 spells CASSSLPDRVSYEQYF. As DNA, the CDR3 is TGTGCCAGCAGTTCCCTACCAGACAGGGTCTCCTACGAGCAGTACTTC.

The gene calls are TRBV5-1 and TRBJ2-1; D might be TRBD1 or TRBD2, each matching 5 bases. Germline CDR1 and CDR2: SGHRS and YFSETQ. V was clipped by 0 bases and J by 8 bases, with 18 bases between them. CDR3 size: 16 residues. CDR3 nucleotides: TGCGCCAGCAGCTTGGTGTCGTCGGGACCTGTCCATGAGCAGTTCTTC. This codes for CASSLVSSGPVHEQFF.

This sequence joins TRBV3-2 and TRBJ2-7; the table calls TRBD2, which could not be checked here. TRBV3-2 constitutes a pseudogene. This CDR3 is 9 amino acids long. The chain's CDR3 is CARLYEQYF. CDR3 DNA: TGTGCCAGGTTATACGAGCAGTACTTC.

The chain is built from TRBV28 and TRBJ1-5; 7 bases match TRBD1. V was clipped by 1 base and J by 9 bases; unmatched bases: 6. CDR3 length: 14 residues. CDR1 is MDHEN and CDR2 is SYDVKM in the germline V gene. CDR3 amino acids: CASSLSTGASPQHF. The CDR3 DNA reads TGTGCCAGCAGTTTATCTACAGGGGCTTCGCCCCAGCATTTT.

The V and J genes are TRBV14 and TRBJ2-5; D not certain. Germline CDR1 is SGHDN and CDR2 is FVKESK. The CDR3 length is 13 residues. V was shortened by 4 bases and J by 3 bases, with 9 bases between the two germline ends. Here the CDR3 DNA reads TGTGCCAGCAGCCCTAGTAGGGAAGAGACCCAGTACTTC. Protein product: CASSPSREETQYF.

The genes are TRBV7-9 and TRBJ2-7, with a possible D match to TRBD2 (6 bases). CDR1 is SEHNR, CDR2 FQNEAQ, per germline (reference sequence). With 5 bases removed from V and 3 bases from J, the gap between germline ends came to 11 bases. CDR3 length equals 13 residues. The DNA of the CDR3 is TGTGCCAGCAGCGGGGGAGGATACTACGAGCAGTACTTC. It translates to CASSGGGYYEQYF. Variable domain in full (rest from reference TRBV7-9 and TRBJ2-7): DTGVSQNPRHKITKRGQNVTFRCDPISEHNRLYWYRQTLGQGPEFLTYFQNEAQLEKSRLLSDRFSAERPKGSFSTLEIQRTEQGDSAMYLCASSGGGYYEQYFGPGTRLTVT.

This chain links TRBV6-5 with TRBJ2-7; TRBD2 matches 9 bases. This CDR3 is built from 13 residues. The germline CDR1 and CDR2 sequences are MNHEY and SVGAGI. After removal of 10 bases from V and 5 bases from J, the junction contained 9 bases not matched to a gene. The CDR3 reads CATGREGLDEQYF. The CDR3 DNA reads TGTGCCACCGGGCGGGAGGGCTTGGACGAGCAGTACTTC.

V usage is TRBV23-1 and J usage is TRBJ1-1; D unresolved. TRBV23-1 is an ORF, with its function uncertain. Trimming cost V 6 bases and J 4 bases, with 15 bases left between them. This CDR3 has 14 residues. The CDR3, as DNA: TGCGCCAGCAGGACGGGTCGGGTGGGCACTGAAGCTTTCTTT. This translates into CASRTGRVGTEAFF.

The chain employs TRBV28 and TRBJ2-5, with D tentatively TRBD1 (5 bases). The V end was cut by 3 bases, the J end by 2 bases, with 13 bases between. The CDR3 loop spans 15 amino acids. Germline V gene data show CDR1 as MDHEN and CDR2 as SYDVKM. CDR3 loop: CASSFSRQGQETQYF. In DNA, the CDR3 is TGTGCCAGCAGTTTCTCCCGCCAGGGTCAAGAGACCCAGTACTTC.

CDR3: CASSQALTGGAETQYF. The CDR3 nucleotides are TGTGCCAGCAGCCAAGCACTAACGGGAGGTGCAGAGACCCAGTACTTC. The V and J genes are TRBV14 and TRBJ2-5; TRBD2 agrees at 7 bases. This CDR3 comprises 16 residues. Per the germline V gene, CDR1 is SGHDN and CDR2 is FVKESK. The V gene end was trimmed by 1 base and the J gene end by 4 bases; junction bases not matched to a gene: 9. The entire variable domain, with the rest obtained from reference TRBV14 and TRBJ2-5, is as follows: EAGVTQFPSHSVIEKGQTVTLRCDPISGHDNLYWYRRVMGKEIKFLLHFVKESKQDESGMPNNRFLAERTGGTYSTLKVQPAELEDSGVYFCASSQALTGGAETQYFGPGTRLLVL.

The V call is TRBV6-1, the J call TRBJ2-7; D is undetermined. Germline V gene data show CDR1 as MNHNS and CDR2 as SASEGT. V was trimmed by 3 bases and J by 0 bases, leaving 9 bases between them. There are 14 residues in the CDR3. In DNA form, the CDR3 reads TGTGCCAGCAGTGACGTCGGTCTCTCCTACGAGCAGTACTTC. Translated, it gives CASSDVGLSYEQYF.

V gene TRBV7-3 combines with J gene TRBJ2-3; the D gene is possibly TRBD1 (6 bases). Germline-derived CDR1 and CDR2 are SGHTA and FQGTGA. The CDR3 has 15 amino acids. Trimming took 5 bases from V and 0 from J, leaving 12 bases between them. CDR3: CASSLGQSSTDTQYF. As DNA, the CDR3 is TGTGCCAGCAGCCTAGGACAGTCTAGCACAGATACGCAGTATTTT.

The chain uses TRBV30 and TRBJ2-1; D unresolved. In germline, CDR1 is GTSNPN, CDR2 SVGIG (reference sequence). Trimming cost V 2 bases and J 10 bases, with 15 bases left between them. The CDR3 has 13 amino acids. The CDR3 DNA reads TGTGCCTGGAGTAATGACGACCGGTCGGAGCAGTTCTTC. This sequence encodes CAWSNDDRSEQFF. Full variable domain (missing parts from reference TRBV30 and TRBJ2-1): SQTIHQWPATLVQPVGSPLSLECTVEGTSNPNLYWYRQAAGRGLQLLFYSVGIGQISSEVPQNLSASRPQDRQFILSSKKLLLSDSGFYLCAWSNDDRSEQFFGPGTRLTVL.

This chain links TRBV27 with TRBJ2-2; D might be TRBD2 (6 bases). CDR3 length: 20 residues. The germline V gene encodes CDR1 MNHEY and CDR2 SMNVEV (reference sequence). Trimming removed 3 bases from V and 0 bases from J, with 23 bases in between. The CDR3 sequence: CASSFLGSVSSATNTGELFF. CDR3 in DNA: TGTGCCAGCAGTTTCTTGGGGTCGGTCTCTAGCGCCACGAACACCGGGGAGCTGTTTTTT.

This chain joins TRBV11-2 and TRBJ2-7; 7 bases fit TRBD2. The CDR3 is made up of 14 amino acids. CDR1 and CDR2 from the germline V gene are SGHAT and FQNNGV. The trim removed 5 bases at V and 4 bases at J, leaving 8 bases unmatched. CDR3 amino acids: CASSAGTTVYEQYF. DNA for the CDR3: TGTGCCAGCAGCGCAGGGACTACCGTTTACGAGCAGTACTTC.

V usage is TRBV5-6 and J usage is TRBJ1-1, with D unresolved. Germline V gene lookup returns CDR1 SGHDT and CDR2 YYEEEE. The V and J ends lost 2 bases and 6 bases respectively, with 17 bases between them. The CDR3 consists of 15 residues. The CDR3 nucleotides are TGTGCCAGCAGCTTATTGATAAGTCTGGCGCCTGAAGCTTTCTTT. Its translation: CASSLLISLAPEAFF. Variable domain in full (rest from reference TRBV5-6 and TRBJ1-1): DAGVTQSPTHLIKTRGQQVTLRCSPKSGHDTVSWYQQALGQGPQFIFQYYEEEERQRGNFPDRFSGHQFPNYSSELNVNALLLGDSALYLCASSLLISLAPEAFFGQGTRLTVV.

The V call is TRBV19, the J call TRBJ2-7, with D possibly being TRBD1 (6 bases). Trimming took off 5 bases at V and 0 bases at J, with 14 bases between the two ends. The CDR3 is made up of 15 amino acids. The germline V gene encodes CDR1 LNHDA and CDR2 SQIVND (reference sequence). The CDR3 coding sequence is TGTGCCAGTAGTCCGGACAGCCGAAGCTCCTACGAGCAGTACTTC. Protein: CASSPDSRSSYEQYF.

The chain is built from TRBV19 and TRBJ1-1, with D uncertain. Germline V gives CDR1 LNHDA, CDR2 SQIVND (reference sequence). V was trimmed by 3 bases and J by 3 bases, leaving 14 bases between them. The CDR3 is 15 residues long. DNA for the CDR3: TGTGCCAGTAGTATTTGGAAAAGCGGGTACACTGAAGCTTTCTTT. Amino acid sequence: CASSIWKSGYTEAFF.

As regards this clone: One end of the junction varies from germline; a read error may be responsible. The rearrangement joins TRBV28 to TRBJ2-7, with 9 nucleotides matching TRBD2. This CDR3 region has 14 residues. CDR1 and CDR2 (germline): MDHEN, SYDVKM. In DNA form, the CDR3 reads TGTGCCAGCACCCCCCACGTATGGATGCGGGAGGGGGTCTTC. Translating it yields CASTPHVWMREGVF.

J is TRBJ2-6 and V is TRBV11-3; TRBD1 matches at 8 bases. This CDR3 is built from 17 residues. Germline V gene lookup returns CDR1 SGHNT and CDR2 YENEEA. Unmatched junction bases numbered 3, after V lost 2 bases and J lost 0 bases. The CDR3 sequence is CASSLTGGTSGANVLTF. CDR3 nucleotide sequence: TGTGCCAGCAGCTTAACAGGGGGGACCTCTGGGGCCAACGTCCTGACTTTC.

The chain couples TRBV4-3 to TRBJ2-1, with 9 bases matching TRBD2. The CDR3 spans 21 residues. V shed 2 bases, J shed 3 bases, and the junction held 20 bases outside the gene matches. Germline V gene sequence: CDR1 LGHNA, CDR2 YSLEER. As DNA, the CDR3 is TGCGCCAGCAGCCAACCCCCCCGGCGACTGCGGGAGGGCCGGAGCTACAATGAGCAGTTCTTC. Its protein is CASSQPPRRLREGRSYNEQFF.

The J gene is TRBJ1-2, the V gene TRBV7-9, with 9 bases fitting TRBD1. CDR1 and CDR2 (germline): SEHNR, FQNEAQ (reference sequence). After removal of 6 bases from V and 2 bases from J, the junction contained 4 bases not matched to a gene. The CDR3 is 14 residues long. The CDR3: CASRTGQGNYGYTF. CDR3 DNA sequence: TGTGCCAGCAGGACGGGACAGGGAAACTATGGCTACACCTTC. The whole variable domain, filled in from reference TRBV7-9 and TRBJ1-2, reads DTGVSQNPRHKITKRGQNVTFRCDPISEHNRLYWYRQTLGQGPEFLTYFQNEAQLEKSRLLSDRFSAERPKGSFSTLEIQRTEQGDSAMYLCASRTGQGNYGYTFGSGTRLTVV.

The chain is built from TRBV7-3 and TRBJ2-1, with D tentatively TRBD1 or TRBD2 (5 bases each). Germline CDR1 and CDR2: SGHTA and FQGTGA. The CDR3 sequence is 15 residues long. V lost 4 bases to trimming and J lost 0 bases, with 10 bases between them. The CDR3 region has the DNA TGTGCCAGCAGCTCCGGGACGCCCTCCTACAATGAGCAGTTCTTC. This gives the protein CASSSGTPSYNEQFF. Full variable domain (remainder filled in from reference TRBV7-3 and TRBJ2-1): GAGVSQTPSNKVTEKGKYVELRCDPISGHTALYWYRQSLGQGPEFLIYFQGTGAADDSGLPNDRFFAVRPEGSVSTLKIQRTERGDSAVYLCASSSGTPSYNEQFFGPGTRLTVL.

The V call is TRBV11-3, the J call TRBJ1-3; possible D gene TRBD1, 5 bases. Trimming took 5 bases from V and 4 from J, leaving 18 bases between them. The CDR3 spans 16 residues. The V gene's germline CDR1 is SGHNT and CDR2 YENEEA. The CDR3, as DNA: TGTGCCAGCAGCCACCTTGGGGGAGAGGGAGGAAACACCATATATTTT. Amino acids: CASSHLGGEGGNTIYF.